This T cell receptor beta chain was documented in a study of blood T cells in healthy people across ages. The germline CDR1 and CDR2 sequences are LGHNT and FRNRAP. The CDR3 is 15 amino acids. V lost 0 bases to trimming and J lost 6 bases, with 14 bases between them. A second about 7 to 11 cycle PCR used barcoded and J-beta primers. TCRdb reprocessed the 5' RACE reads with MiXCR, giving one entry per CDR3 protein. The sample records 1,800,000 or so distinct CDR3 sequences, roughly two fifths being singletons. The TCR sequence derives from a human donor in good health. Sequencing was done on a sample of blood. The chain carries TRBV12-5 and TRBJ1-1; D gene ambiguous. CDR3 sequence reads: CASGLVVARWAEAFF. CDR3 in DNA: TGTGCTAGTGGTTTGGTTGTAGCGCGGTGGGCTGAAGCTTTCTTT.